This TCR beta chain was observed in a study of tumour-infiltrating T cells in Burkitt lymphoma. Study context: Overall and progression-free survival were predicted by productive clonality.

The table lists this clone with a few counts. The length of the CDR3 is 14 residues. The ends lost 5 bases at V and 7 bases at J; junction bases unmatched: 11. Germline loops: CDR1 MNHNY, CDR2 SVGAGI (reference sequence). TCRdb's table, derived via immunoSEQ multiplex PCR, lists solely in-frame clones and lacks some. Of 2,100 or so clones listed, around 72% are singletons. The V call is TRBV6-6, the J call TRBJ2-7, with 7 bases identical to TRBD2. The specimen was tumor tissue. This clonotype originated in a human donor with diffuse large B-cell lymphoma. The CDR3 spells CASSPSGTLGEQYF. The CDR3 DNA sequence: TGTGCCAGCAGTCCCAGCGGGACCCTTGGGGAGCAGTACTTC.